One T cell receptor beta chain is described in this entry. Its antigen specificity is not known. Base qualities are not at hand, and no much larger clone is one base apart. Measured from the cysteine to the phenylalanine, the CDR3 is 14 residues long. Here the CDR3 DNA is all that survives: 42 bases in frame from base 1. V gives up 6 bases and J gives up 3 bases, and the segment between their germline ends measures 12 bases. From the germline V gene, CDR1 is MNHEY and CDR2 is SVGAGI. PBMCs were isolated by density centrifugation and stained for CD3, CD4 and CD8, and CD4+ and CD8+ T cells were sorted on a FACSAria. Scalp biopsies and blood samples were provided by unaffected controls. The data were obtained in a study of CD8+ T cells in alopecia areata (dated 2018 in TCRdb). Regarding the research as a whole: The study used high-throughput TCRbeta sequencing to examine T cell clonal expansion in alopecia areata, in both the C3H/HeJ mouse model and human patients. Human TCRbeta sequencing covered scalp tissue and sorted CD4+ and CD8+ peripheral blood T cells from patchy and totalis/universalis alopecia areata patients and healthy controls. Clonality in the scalp was compared among normal scalp (n=4), patchy alopecia areata scalp (n=8), and alopecia totalis/universalis scalp (n=8). The RNA source kit depended on sample type: the PAXgene miRNA kit for fixed scalp, the miRNeasy kit for PBMCs, and the RNeasy kit for mouse skin. immunoSEQ multiplex PCR using 35 Vbeta forward primers and 13 Jbeta reverse primers was used to amplify TCRbeta CDR3 regions.

The library was built by means of the immunoSEQ multiplex PCR assay. For TCR sequencing, RNA was extracted from every sample and reverse transcribed into cDNA to serve as template. First-strand cDNA was synthesized with SuperScript III using a 2:1 mix of oligo-dT and random hexamers. A synthetic immune receptor repertoire was used to gauge amplification bias, and whatever bias remained was removed computationally. Under the source paper's analysis protocol: Raw reads were preprocessed to remove errors, and CDR3 was defined by IMGT conventions from the conserved cysteine to phenylalanine. Clonality was computed as 1 minus the Shannon entropy, with the entropy normalized by log2 of the number of productive unique TCRs. CD4 or CD8 identity of scalp clones was inferred by cross-referencing scalp TCRbeta sequences with sorted blood CD4 and CD8 repertoires. TCRdb re-hosts the immuneACCESS table, in-frame sequences only. Its copies lack some clones; in the studies checked, an unresolved V gene accounts for under half of them, and the cause for the rest is not known. V, J and clone size reflect that table, while D and trimming were determined from the DNA. Present in this sample are roughly 100,000 clones, 55% of which were seen just once. 8.8% of the sample is taken by the ten largest.

On the study overall, not on this receptor specifically: Compared with normal scalp, lesional scalp had higher clonality and more expanded CD8+ clones, particularly in alopecia totalis/universalis, a pattern that suggests antigenic drive. Compared with mice, TCR sequences shared between patients were less clear, possibly partly because of HLA diversity across the patient population. Scalp TCR repertoire analysis is complicated because resident alphabeta T cells in normal human skin are also sequenced, whereas mouse skin is dominated by gammadelta T cells.

The chain is assembled from TRBV6-5 and TRBJ2-1; TRBD2 is possibly the D segment (6 matching bases). The sequence was collected from a human donor in good health. Sequencing was performed on CD4+ T cells sorted from blood. The sequenced DNA: TGTGCCAGCAGAGGGGAGGCCGGCTACAATGAGCAGTTCTTC. It encodes CASRGEAGYNEQFF.